This TCR beta chain was identified during a study of blood T cell repertoires in COVID-19. The authors' processing: Amplifying reference gene primers gave estimates of nucleated cell counts. The table came from immunoSEQ multiplex PCR; TCRdb's copy has only in-frame clones and leaves some out. V, J and clone size were drawn from that table, and D and trimming were deduced from the DNA. The sample shows about 500,000 clones, 75% to 90% of them seen only once. The CDR3 extends over 16 amino acids. V lost 3 bases and J lost 2, with 20 bases in between. From germline, CDR1 is SQVTM and CDR2 ANQGSEA. Participant ages covered roughly 18 to 89 years across about 25 US areas. The study counted Cohort 3 donors as recovered given two negative PCRs, clearance, or symptom resolution.

This sequence was found in a woman under 30 who had recovered from COVID-19. The J gene is TRBJ2-7, the V gene TRBV29-1; D is possibly TRBD1 (5 bases). Input material: PBMCs or T cells enriched from blood (not recorded which). DNA of the CDR3: TGCAGCGTTGAGTTTCATGCAGGGTCCCCCCCCTACGAGCAGTACTTC. This gives the protein CSVEFHAGSPPYEQYF.